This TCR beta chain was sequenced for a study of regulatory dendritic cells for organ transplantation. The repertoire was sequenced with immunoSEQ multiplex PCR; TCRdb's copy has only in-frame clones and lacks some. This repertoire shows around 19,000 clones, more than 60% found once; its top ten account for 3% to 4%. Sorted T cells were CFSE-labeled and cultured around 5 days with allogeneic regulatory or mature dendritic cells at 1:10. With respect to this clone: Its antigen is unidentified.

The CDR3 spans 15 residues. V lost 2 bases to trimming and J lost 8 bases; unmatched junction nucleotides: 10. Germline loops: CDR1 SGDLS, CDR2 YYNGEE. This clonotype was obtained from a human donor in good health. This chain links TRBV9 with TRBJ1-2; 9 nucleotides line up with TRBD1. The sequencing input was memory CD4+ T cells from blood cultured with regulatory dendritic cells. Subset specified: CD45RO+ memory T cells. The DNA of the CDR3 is TGTGCCAGCAGCGTCGGGACAGGGTTCCTATACGGCTACACCTTC. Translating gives CASSVGTGFLYGYTF.